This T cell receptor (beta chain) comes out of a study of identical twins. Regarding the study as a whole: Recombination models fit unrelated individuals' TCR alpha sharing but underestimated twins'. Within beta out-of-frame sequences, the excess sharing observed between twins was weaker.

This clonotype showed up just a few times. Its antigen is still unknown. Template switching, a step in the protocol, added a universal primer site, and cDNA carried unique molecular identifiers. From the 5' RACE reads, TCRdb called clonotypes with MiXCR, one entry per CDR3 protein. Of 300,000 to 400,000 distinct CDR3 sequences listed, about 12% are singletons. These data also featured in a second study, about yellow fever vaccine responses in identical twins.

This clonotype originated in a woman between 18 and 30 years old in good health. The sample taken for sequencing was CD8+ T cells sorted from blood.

CDR3 DNA sequence: TGCAGCGGTCTAGCGGGGCACACCGGGGAGCTGTTTTTT. It translates to CSGLAGHTGELFF. This chain uses TRBV29-1 with TRBJ2-2, with 9 bases fitting TRBD2. The germline CDR1 and CDR2 sequences are SQVTM and ANQGSEA. V dropped 7 bases and J dropped 3; count of bases not matched to a gene: 3. This CDR3 comprises 13 residues.